This TCR beta chain was retrieved from a study of post-analysis software for immune sequencing data. Findings and caveats of the study: In patients, four to six TRBV segments were more frequent than in controls, with TRBV5-6, TRBV5-1 and TRBV20-1 among them.

The library was made from cDNA and included unique molecular identifiers. Between roughly 0.9 and 11 million T cells gave rise to hundreds of thousands of cDNA molecules. TCRdb ran MiXCR on the PCR reads and lists one entry per CDR3 protein. The profile shows roughly 670,000 distinct CDR3 sequences, roughly three fifths of them singletons. V lost 7 bases to trimming and J lost 4 bases, with 13 bases between them. The CDR3 extends over 12 amino acids. Germline-derived CDR1 and CDR2 are SQVTM and ANQGSEA. A note on this clonotype: Antigen specificity is unknown.

The sequence was obtained from a girl aged 2-10 years with multiple sclerosis. Sequencing was carried out using blood. The chain is built from TRBV29-1 and TRBJ1-2; D possibly corresponds to TRBD1 (5 bases). CDR3 in DNA: TGCAGCGGGGGGGGATTGGGCTATGGCTACACCTTC. Translating it yields CSGGGLGYGYTF. The entire variable domain, with the rest obtained from reference TRBV29-1 and TRBJ1-2, is as follows: SAVISQKPSRDICQRGTSLTIQCQVDSQVTMMFWYRQQPGQSLTLIATANQGSEATYESGFVIDKFPISRPNLTFSTLTVSNMSPEDSSIYLCSGGGLGYGYTFGSGTRLTVV.